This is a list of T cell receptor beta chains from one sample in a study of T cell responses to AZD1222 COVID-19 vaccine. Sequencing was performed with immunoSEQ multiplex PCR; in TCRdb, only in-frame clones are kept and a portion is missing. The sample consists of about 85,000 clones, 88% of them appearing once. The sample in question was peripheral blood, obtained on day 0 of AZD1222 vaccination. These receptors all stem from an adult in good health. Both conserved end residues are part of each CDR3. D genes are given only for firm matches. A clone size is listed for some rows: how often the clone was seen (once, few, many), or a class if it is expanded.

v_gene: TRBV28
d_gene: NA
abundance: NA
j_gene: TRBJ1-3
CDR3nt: TGTGCCAGCAGCCGCGTACTACAGGGAGGCCGTTTTGGAAACACCATATATTTT
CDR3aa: CASSRVLQGGRFGNTIYF

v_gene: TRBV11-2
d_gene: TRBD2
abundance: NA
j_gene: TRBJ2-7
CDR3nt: TGTGCCAGCAGCTTATCCGGCGGGAGCTACGAGCAGTACTTC
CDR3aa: CASSLSGGSYEQYF

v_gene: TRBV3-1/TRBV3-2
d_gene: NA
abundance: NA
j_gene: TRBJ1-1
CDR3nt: TGTGCCAGCAGCCAAGACGGGTGGACTGAAGCTTTCTTT
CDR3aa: CASSQDGWTEAFF

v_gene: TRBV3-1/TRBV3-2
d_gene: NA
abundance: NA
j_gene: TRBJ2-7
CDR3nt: TGTGCCAGCAGCCAAGCCGGGGCTCTCAATTCCTACGAGCAGTACTTC
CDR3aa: CASSQAGALNSYEQYF

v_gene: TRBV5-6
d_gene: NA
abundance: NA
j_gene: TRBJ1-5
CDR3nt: TGTGCCAGCAGCTTGGCCGGCAGGGCGGGCAATCAGCCCCAGCATTTT
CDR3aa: CASSLAGRAGNQPQHF

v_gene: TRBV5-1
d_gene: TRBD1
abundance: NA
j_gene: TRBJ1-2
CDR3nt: TGCGCCAGCAGCTCCCGGGACAGAGTATATGGCTACACCTTC
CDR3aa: CASSSRDRVYGYTF

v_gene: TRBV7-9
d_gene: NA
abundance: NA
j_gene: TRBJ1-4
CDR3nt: TGTGCCAGCAGCTTAGCGGAGACCTGGAGTGGCCCCCGTGGTGAAAAACTGTTTTTT
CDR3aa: CASSLAETWSGPRGEKLFF

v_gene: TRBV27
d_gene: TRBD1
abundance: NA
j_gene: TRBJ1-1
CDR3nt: TGTGCCAGCAGTGAACAGGGGGCTAAAGGTGAAGCTTTCTTT
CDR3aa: CASSEQGAKGEAFF

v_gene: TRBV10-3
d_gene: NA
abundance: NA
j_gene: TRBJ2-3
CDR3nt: TGTGCCATCAGTGATACCACAGATACGCAGTATTTT
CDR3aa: CAISDTTDTQYF

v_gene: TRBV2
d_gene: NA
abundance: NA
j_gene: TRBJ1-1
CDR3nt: TGTGCCAGCACTGAGACAGGTTTGAACACTGAAGCTTTCTTT
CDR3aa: CASTETGLNTEAFF

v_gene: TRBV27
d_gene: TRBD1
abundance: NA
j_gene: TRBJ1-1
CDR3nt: TGTGCCAGCACCCCAGACAGGGCGAACACTGAAGCTTTCTTT
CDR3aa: CASTPDRANTEAFF

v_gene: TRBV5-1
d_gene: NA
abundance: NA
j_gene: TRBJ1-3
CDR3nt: TGCGCCAGCAGCTGGGCGGGTTACGGAAACACCATATATTTT
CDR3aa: CASSWAGYGNTIYF

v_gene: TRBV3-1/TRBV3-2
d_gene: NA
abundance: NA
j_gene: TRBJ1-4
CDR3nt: TGTGCCAGCAGCCAAGATTCTAACAGACCTCTGTTTTTT
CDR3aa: CASSQDSNRPLFF

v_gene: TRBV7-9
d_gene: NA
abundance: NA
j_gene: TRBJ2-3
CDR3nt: TGTGCCAGCAGCTTGGTAGCCAGGACCACAGATACGCAGTATTTT
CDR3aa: CASSLVARTTDTQYF

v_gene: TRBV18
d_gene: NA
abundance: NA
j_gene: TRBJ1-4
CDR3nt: TGTGCCAGCCGGGACGGCGCAACTAATGAAAAACTGTTTTTT
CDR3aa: CASRDGATNEKLFF

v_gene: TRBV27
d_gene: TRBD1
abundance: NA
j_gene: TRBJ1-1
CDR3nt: TGTGCCAGCAGTCAGGCAGGGACAGGGACCACTGAAGCTTTCTTT
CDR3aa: CASSQAGTGTTEAFF

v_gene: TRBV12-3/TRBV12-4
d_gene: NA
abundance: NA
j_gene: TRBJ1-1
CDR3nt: TGTGCCAGTAGTCGGGGCACTGAAGCTTTCTTT
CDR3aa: CASSRGTEAFF

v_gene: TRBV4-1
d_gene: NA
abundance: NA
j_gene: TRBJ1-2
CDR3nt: TGCGCCAGCAGCCAAGGGGGCAGGGCAGGCTATGGCTACACCTTC
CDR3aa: CASSQGGRAGYGYTF

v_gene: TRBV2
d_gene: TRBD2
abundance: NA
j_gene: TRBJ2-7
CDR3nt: TGTGCCAGCAGTGTGGGGACTAGCGGGAGTTACGAGCAGTACTTC
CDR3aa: CASSVGTSGSYEQYF

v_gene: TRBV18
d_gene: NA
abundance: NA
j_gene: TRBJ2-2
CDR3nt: TGTGCCAGCTCACCGGACCTTGGGACCGGGGAGCTGTTTTTT
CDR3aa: CASSPDLGTGELFF

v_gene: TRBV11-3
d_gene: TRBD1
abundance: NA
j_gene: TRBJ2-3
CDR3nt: TGTGCCAGCAGCTTACAGAAAGGACAGGGGGCTCGGGCAGATACGCAGTATTTT
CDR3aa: CASSLQKGQGARADTQYF

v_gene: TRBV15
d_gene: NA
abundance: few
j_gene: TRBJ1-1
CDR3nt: TGTGCCACCAGCGGTTTTAGGCGGAACACTGAAGCTTTCTTT
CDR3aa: CATSGFRRNTEAFF

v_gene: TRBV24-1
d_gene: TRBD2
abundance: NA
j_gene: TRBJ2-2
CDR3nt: TGTGCCACCAGTAGCGGGAGAAGAGGGAACACCGGGGAGCTGTTTTTT
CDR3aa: CATSSGRRGNTGELFF

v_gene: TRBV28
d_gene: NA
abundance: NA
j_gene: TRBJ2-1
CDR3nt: TGTGCCAGCAGTTTAATTAGCTCCTACAATGAGCAGTTCTTC
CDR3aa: CASSLISSYNEQFF

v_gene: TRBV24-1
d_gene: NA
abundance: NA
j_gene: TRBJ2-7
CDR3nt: TGTGCCACCAGTGACCCTAGCGCCGGCTCCTACGAGCAGTACTTC
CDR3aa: CATSDPSAGSYEQYF

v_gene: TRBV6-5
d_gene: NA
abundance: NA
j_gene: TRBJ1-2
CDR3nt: TGTGCCAGCAGTTACGAGGGGGGGGCGTTCTCGAGCTACACCTTC
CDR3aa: CASSYEGGAFSSYTF

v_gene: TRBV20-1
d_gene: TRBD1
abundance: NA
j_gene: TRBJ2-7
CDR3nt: TGCGGGGGACAGCTAGATTACGAGCAGTACTTC
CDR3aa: CGGQLDYEQYF

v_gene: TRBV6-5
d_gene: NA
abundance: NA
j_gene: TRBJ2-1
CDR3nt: TGTGCCAGCGCACGGACGGCTTACAATGAGCAGTTCTTC
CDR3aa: CASARTAYNEQFF

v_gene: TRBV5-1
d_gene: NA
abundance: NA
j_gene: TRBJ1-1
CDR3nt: TGCGCCAGCAGCTACAAGGGGTTCGACACTGAAGCTTTCTTT
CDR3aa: CASSYKGFDTEAFF

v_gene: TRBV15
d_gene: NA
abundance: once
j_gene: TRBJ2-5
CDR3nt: TGTGCCACCAGCAGAGGAGGGACAGAGACCCAGTACTTC
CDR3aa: CATSRGGTETQYF

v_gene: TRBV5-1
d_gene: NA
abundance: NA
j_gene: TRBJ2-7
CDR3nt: TGCGCCAGCAGCCCCGGGGGCGCGCCCTACGAGCAGTACTTC
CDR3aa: CASSPGGAPYEQYF

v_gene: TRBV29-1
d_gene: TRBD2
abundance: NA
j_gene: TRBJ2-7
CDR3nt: TGCAGCGTTAAAGATCGTAGCGGGATCCGAGGTGAGCAGTACTTC
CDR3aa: CSVKDRSGIRGEQYF

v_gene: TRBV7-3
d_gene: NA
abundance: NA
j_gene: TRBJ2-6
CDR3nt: TGTGCCAGCAGCCTCTTGGGCGGGACTGGGGCCAACGTCCTGACTTTC
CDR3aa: CASSLLGGTGANVLTF

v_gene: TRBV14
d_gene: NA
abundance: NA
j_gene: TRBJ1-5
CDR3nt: TGTGCCAGCAGCCATTCACTTAATCAGCCCCAGCATTTT
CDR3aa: CASSHSLNQPQHF

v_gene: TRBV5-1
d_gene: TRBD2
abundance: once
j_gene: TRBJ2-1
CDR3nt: TGCGCCAGCAGCTTGGCCGGGACTAGCTTCGATGAGCAGTTCTTC
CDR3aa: CASSLAGTSFDEQFF

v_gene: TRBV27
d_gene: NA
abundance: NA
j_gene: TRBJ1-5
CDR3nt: TGTGCCAGCAGCAGAGGTATAGGGTGGGATCAGCCCCAGCATTTT
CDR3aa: CASSRGIGWDQPQHF

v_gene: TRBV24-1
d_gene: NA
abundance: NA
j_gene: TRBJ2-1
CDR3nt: TGTGCCACCAGTGACGAGGCCGGGACTTACAATGAGCAGTTCTTC
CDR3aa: CATSDEAGTYNEQFF

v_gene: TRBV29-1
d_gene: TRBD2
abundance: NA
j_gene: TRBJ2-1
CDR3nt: TGCAGCGTGAACTCCGGGACTAGCGGGAGGCATGAGCAGTTCTTC
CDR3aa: CSVNSGTSGRHEQFF

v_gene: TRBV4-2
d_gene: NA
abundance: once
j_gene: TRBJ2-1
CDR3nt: TGTGCCAGCAGCCAAGATCGCTCGAATGAGCAGTTCTTC
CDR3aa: CASSQDRSNEQFF

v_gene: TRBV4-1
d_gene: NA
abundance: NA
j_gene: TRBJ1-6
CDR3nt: TGCGCCAGCAGCCAAGCCCCCCGGGACTTCGGTTCACCCCTCCACTTT
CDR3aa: CASSQAPRDFGSPLHF

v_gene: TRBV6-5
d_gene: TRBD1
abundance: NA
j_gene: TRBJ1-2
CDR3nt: TGTGCCAGCAGCCATACAGGGGAAAGGGACTATGGCTACACCTTC
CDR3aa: CASSHTGERDYGYTF

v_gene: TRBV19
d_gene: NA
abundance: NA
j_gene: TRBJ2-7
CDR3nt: TGTGCCAGAACAGGAAACGCCTACGAGCAGTACTTC
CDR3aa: CARTGNAYEQYF

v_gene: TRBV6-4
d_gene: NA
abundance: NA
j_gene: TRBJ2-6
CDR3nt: TGTGCCAGCAGTGACTCGGGTACCTCTGGGGCCAACGTCCTGACTTTC
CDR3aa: CASSDSGTSGANVLTF

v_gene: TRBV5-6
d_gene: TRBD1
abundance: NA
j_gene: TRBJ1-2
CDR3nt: TGTGCCAGCAGCTTTGGACAGGGCGGCTCTGGCTACACCTTC
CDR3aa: CASSFGQGGSGYTF